This TCR beta chain was recorded in a study of blood T cell repertoires in COVID-19 (dated by TCRdb to about 2020). Background for the entire study: Samples covering the acute and convalescent phases of COVID-19 were provided by collaborators in the United States, Italy and Spain. The material from the prospective study consisted of cDNA or gDNA derived from T cells, B-cell-depleted T cells, or PBMCs. The dataset comprised deeply sampled blood TCRbeta repertoires from subjects exposed to, actively infected with, or recovered from COVID-19. The repertoires were released in a freely available public database intended as a resource for research on the immune response to SARS-CoV-2. Samples came from the ongoing ImmuneRACE study (first 160 participants) plus 1,254 subjects from 6 global collaborators. A de-identified subject ID, COVID-19 status, age in years and sex were almost always included in the sample metadata. HLA class I and class II types, where available, came from metadata supplied by the sample provider rather than from assay-based typing. Broad study findings and their caveats: The amount of clinical and demographic metadata varied by source and participant and was provided uncurated.

TCRbeta CDR3 regions were amplified from genomic DNA using the immunoSEQ Assay, a bias-controlled multiplex PCR. As for the authors' bioinformatics: The number of nucleated cells in each sample was estimated from the amplification of reference gene primers within the assay. To quantify the absolute abundance of each unique TCRbeta CDR3 rearrangement, sequence reads were collapsed and filtered. For each sample, productive Simpson clonality was calculated as the square root of Simpson's diversity index over productive rearrangements. Sourced from immuneACCESS, this table was stored by TCRdb with only in-frame sequences that have V and J called. A share of the clones is absent; for the studies checked, an unresolved V gene accounts for under half, and the remainder has no known explanation. V, J and clone size were drawn from that table, and D and trimming were deduced from the DNA. The sample table contains about 130,000 clones; only one count was recorded for approximately 85% of them. The ten largest account for 3.2% of the sample.

One collaborating source in Seattle enrolled patients during active infection and followed them longitudinally through the course of disease. Each collaborating institution followed its own protocols to collect whole blood in K2EDTA tubes. For TCRbeta analysis, collaborators shipped samples in one of three forms: frozen whole blood, isolated PBMCs, or DNA extracted from either of those sample types. For this chain, trimming is 4 bases at the V end and 5 bases at the J end, and the number of junction bases without a gene match is 13. The CDR3, cysteine through phenylalanine, is 16 amino acids long. CDR3 DNA only is kept here, 48 bases in frame from base 1. CDR1 and CDR2, looked up from the germline V gene, are SQVTM and ANQGSEA. On this clone itself: Its antigen is currently not known. No quality values exist for individual bases; no much larger clone is one base distant.

The sequence links TRBV29-1 to TRBJ1-3; TRBD1 lines up with 8 middle nucleotides. The origin of this receptor is a woman of 80 years or more with COVID-19, enrolled during active disease. Sample: peripheral blood. The DNA sequence reads TGCAGCGTTGTAGGCTTTAGCAGGGGGCAAAGAAACACCATATATTTT. It translates as CSVVGFSRGQRNTIYF.